Listed below are T cell receptor beta chains from one sample, sequenced in a study of radiation and T cells in renal cell carcinoma. Profiling relied on immunoSEQ multiplex PCR, and the TCRdb table lists in-frame clones only, not all of them. The sample records 40,000 to 50,000 clones, approximately 83% being singletons. This specimen consisted of blood, obtained from a patient whose treatment included radiotherapy and nephrectomy. All receptors come from a woman between 65 and 79 years old with renal cell carcinoma. CDR3s include the opening cysteine and the closing phenylalanine or tryptophan. The order of the fields is D gene, J gene, clone size, V gene, CDR3 protein, CDR3 DNA. A D gene is named only where the DNA matches it firmly. The listing skips clone size in some rows; elsewhere it reads once, few, many or a size class.

TRBD2 TRBJ2-3 . TRBV4-2 CASSQVGTSGGQKADTQYF TGTGCCAGCAGCCAAGTAGGGACTAGCGGGGGCCAAAAGGCAGATACGCAGTATTTT
TRBD2 TRBJ2-1 . TRBV5-4 CASRPAGGGYNEQFF TGTGCCAGCAGACCAGCGGGAGGGGGGTACAATGAGCAGTTCTTC
. TRBJ2-5 . TRBV11-2 CASSSALTQYF TGTGCCAGCAGCTCGGCACTGACCCAGTACTTC
. TRBJ2-6 . TRBV5-1 CASSSGSFGANVLTF TGCGCCAGCAGCTCCGGCTCTTTTGGGGCCAACGTCCTGACTTTC
TRBD1 TRBJ1-4 . TRBV9 CASSVGSDREYEKLFF TGTGCCAGCAGCGTAGGTTCGGACAGGGAATATGAAAAACTGTTTTTT
. TRBJ1-6 . TRBV7-8 CASSLLRTLNSPLHF TGTGCCAGCAGCTTACTCCGGACACTGAATTCACCCCTCCACTTT
. TRBJ1-4 once TRBV6-1 CASSGSGKEKLFF TGTGCCAGCAGTGGATCCGGGAAGGAAAAACTGTTTTTT
. TRBJ1-1 . TRBV5-1 CASSLEGRNTEAFF TGCGCCAGCAGCTTGGAGGGAAGGAACACTGAAGCTTTCTTT
. TRBJ1-4 . TRBV7-9 CASSLGIGPNEKLFF TGTGCCAGCAGCTTAGGGATCGGGCCTAATGAAAAACTGTTTTTT
TRBD2 TRBJ2-3 . TRBV19 CASSSQRSGRRTDTQYF TGTGCCAGTAGTAGCCAGAGGAGCGGGAGAAGGACAGATACGCAGTATTTT
TRBD2 TRBJ2-1 . TRBV4-1 CASSQTAGGDEQFF TGCGCCAGCAGCCAGACCGCGGGGGGCGATGAGCAGTTCTTC
. TRBJ1-1 few TRBV6-1 CASSEHPADTEAFF TGTGCCAGCAGTGAACATCCGGCGGACACTGAAGCTTTCTTT
. TRBJ2-7 . TRBV5-1 CASSPQWGNEQYF TGCGCCAGCAGCCCCCAGTGGGGTAACGAGCAGTACTTC
. TRBJ1-2 . TRBV5-6 CASSLVGGGYTF TGTGCCAGCAGCTTGGTCGGAGGTGGCTACACCTTC
TRBD1 TRBJ1-2 . TRBV2 CASSPGTDIYGYTF TGTGCCAGCAGCCCCGGGACAGATATCTATGGCTACACCTTC
TRBD2 TRBJ2-1 . TRBV2 CASSEAEGTKNEQFF TGTGCCAGCAGTGAAGCTGAGGGGACTAAGAATGAGCAGTTCTTC
TRBD2 TRBJ2-1 . TRBV6-6 CASSNDKTSGSGEQFF TGTGCCAGCAGCAACGATAAGACTAGCGGGAGTGGCGAGCAGTTCTTC
TRBD2 TRBJ2-5 . TRBV5-1 CASSLGALAGAFQETQYF TGCGCCAGCAGCTTGGGTGCTCTAGCGGGGGCCTTCCAAGAGACCCAGTACTTC
TRBD2 TRBJ2-3 . TRBV30 CAWRIAGGDADTQYF TGTGCCTGGAGGATAGCGGGAGGAGACGCCGATACGCAGTATTTT
. TRBJ2-5 . TRBV2 CASRYRPQETQYF TGTGCCAGCAGATACAGGCCTCAAGAGACCCAGTACTTC
. TRBJ1-6 . TRBV30 CAWSVLPGQGGSSYNSPLHF TGTGCCTGGAGTGTACTACCGGGGCAAGGGGGAAGCTCCTATAATTCACCCCTCCACTTT
. TRBJ2-3 . TRBV7-6 CASSLEQQGLGTDTQYF TGTGCCAGCAGCTTAGAACAACAGGGCCTCGGCACAGATACGCAGTATTTT
TRBD1 TRBJ1-1 many TRBV6-6 CASRRDREAFF TGTGCCAGCAGGAGGGACAGAGAAGCTTTCTTT
TRBD2 TRBJ2-6 . TRBV18 CASSPRGGPSGANVLTF TGTGCCAGCTCACCGCGGGGGGGTCCCTCTGGGGCCAACGTCCTGACTTTC
TRBD2 TRBJ2-2 . TRBV19 CASLAGVGAGELFF TGTGCCAGTCTAGCGGGAGTGGGGGCCGGGGAGCTGTTTTTT
. TRBJ1-5 . TRBV6-6 CASTTNGFSNQPQHF TGTGCCAGCACTACAAACGGGTTTAGCAATCAGCCCCAGCATTTT
. TRBJ2-1 once TRBV20-1 CSARGHNEQFF TGCAGTGCTCGGGGGCACAATGAGCAGTTCTTC
. TRBJ2-3 . TRBV5-1 CASSSEGSGDTQYF TGCGCCAGCAGCTCGGAGGGCTCGGGAGATACGCAGTATTTT
. TRBJ2-1 . TRBV9 CASSVYREERYNEQFF TGTGCCAGCAGCGTCTACAGGGAGGAACGCTACAATGAGCAGTTCTTC
. TRBJ2-5 . TRBV21-1 CASSKAGGQVRYQETQYF TGTGCCAGCAGCAAAGCAGGGGGACAGGTACGTTATCAAGAGACCCAGTACTTC
. TRBJ2-1 . TRBV4-2 CASSQDRLGDEQFF TGTGCCAGCAGCCAAGATCGGCTAGGGGATGAGCAGTTCTTC
. TRBJ2-5 . TRBV18 CASSPFGQETQYF TGTGCCAGCTCACCTTTTGGTCAAGAGACCCAGTACTTC
. TRBJ2-7 once TRBV11-2 CASSIPGDDYGQYF TGTGCCAGCAGTATCCCCGGGGATGACTACGGGCAGTACTTC
. TRBJ1-5 . TRBV10-1 CASSAGDQPQHF TGCGCCAGCAGTGCTGGGGATCAGCCCCAGCATTTT
. TRBJ2-5 once TRBV10-3 CAIGGGDHQETQYF TGTGCCATCGGGGGGGGCGACCACCAAGAGACCCAGTACTTC
. TRBJ1-5 . TRBV6-6 CASLSGQKDQPQHF TGTGCCAGCTTATCAGGGCAGAAGGATCAGCCCCAGCATTTT
TRBD2 TRBJ2-2 . TRBV7-2 CASRRGRADTGELFF TGTGCCAGCCGCCGAGGGAGGGCCGACACCGGAGAGCTGTTTTTT
. TRBJ2-2 . TRBV2 CASSPRTNTGELFF TGTGCCAGCAGTCCCAGGACTAACACCGGGGAGCTGTTTTTT
TRBD1 TRBJ1-5 . TRBV28 CANGQGDQPQHF TGTGCCAATGGACAGGGGGATCAGCCCCAGCATTTT
. TRBJ2-5 . TRBV5-4 CASSLFGVETQYF TGTGCCAGCAGCTTATTCGGGGTAGAGACCCAGTACTTC
. TRBJ1-2 . TRBV28 CASSFHSYGYTF TGTGCCAGCAGTTTTCACAGCTATGGCTACACCTTC
TRBD2 TRBJ2-1 . TRBV27 CASSSAGGPYNEQFF TGTGCCAGCAGCTCAGCGGGAGGGCCCTACAATGAGCAGTTCTTC
. TRBJ2-5 . TRBV7-9 CASSREKETQYF TGTGCCAGCAGCCGGGAGAAAGAGACCCAGTACTTC
TRBD1 TRBJ1-1 . TRBV13 CASSQPDRLTEAFF TGTGCCAGCAGCCAACCGGACAGGTTAACTGAAGCTTTCTTT
TRBD1 TRBJ1-5 . TRBV12-5 CASGFTGGGINQPQHF TGTGCTAGTGGTTTTACAGGGGGGGGAATCAATCAGCCCCAGCATTTT
. TRBJ1-2 . TRBV19 CASSIPGPGNYGYTF TGTGCCAGTAGTATCCCCGGCCCCGGCAACTATGGCTACACCTTC
TRBD2 TRBJ2-5 once TRBV6-1 CASLTSGGLQETQYF TGTGCCAGCTTAACTAGCGGGGGCCTACAAGAGACCCAGTACTTC
. TRBJ2-5 . TRBV4-3 CASSQEGVVGETQYF TGCGCCAGCAGCCAAGAAGGAGTAGTAGGGGAGACCCAGTACTTC
. TRBJ1-1 few TRBV5-6 CASSLGPEAFF TGTGCCAGCAGCTTAGGTCCTGAAGCTTTCTTT
. TRBJ1-6 few TRBV19 CASNDSRNSPLHF TGTGCCAGTAATGACAGTCGAAATTCACCCCTCCACTTT
TRBD1 TRBJ1-3 . TRBV19 CASSIQQGSGNTIYF TGTGCCAGTAGTATCCAACAGGGGAGCGGAAACACCATATATTTT
TRBD2 TRBJ2-1 . TRBV9 CASKGLVDEQFF TGTGCCAGCAAAGGACTAGTTGATGAGCAGTTCTTC
. TRBJ2-2 . TRBV6-1 CASRQDSANTGELFF TGTGCCAGCAGACAGGACAGCGCGAACACCGGGGAGCTGTTTTTT
TRBD1 TRBJ2-7 . TRBV7-3 CASSSDRDAEQYF TGTGCCAGCAGCTCGGACAGGGATGCGGAGCAGTACTTC
TRBD1 TRBJ1-2 . TRBV6-5 CASTKDGTGVYGYTF TGTGCCAGCACCAAAGATGGGACAGGGGTCTATGGCTACACCTTC
. TRBJ2-7 . TRBV29-1 CSVDDGSYEQYF TGCAGCGTTGATGACGGTTCCTACGAGCAGTACTTC
. TRBJ2-2 . TRBV28 CASSLRGAGTGELFF TGTGCCAGCAGTTTACGAGGGGCGGGTACCGGGGAGCTGTTTTTT
. TRBJ2-7 . TRBV30 CAWSVLHEQYF TGTGCCTGGAGTGTACTCCACGAGCAGTACTTC